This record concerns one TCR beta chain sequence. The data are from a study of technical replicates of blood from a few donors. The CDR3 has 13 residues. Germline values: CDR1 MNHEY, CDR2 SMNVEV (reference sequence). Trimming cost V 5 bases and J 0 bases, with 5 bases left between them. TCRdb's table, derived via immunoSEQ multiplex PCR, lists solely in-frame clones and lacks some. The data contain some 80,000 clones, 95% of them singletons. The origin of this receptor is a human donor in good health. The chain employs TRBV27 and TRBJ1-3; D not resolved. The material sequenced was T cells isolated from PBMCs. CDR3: CASSGSSGNTIYF. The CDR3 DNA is TGTGCCAGCAGTGGCAGCTCTGGAAACACCATATATTTT.